This TCR beta chain is from a study of blood T cell repertoires in COVID-19. About the research overall: Italy, Spain and the United States were the sources of the convalescent and acute COVID-19 samples. PBMCs, B-cell-depleted T cells, or T cells were the source of the cDNA or gDNA that made up the material.

The V gene's germline CDR1 is SGDLS and CDR2 YYNGEE. The CDR3 runs 15 residues. V was cut by 0 bases and J by 5 bases, with 14 bases left in between. In the authors' workflow: By means of reference gene primer amplification, nucleated cell counts were estimated. The assay was immunoSEQ multiplex PCR, and TCRdb's table has in-frame clones only and misses some. That table gives V, J and clone size, and the DNA gave D and trimming. Here the sample spans about 220,000 clones, 80% to 90% being singletons. The sequence derives from a woman aged 60-75 years who had recovered from COVID-19. The sample taken for sequencing was peripheral blood. The V and J genes are TRBV9 and TRBJ2-5; a weak D match, TRBD2 (6 bases). The CDR3 sequence: CASSVVGGPGETQYF. The DNA for the CDR3 is TGTGCCAGCAGCGTAGTAGGAGGGCCGGGTGAGACCCAGTACTTC.